The rows below give T cell receptor beta chains drawn from one sample of a study of blood T cell repertoires in COVID-19. Method: immunoSEQ multiplex PCR; TCRdb's copy keeps in-frame clones and lacks some. Of approximately 6,200 clones in the sample, roughly four fifths were seen once. The sequenced material came from peripheral blood. Receptors originate from a man aged 55 to 70 with acute or convalescent COVID-19. Each CDR3 is given with its conserved first and last residue. The D gene is left open where the match is weak. Clone size, where shown, is once, few, many, or a class for clones that have expanded.

DNA	CDR3	V	J	size	D
TGTGCCATCAGTGAGTCGACTCGGGGGGCCGCTTTCTTT	CAISESTRGAAFF	TRBV10-3	TRBJ1-1	NA	NA
TGTGCCTGCCCCATCGAGATGGACTATGGCTACACCTTC	CACPIEMDYGYTF	TRBV30	TRBJ1-2	NA	NA
TGTGCCAGCAGCCAAGGGGTTCCAGGATCCAGCTCCTACAATGAGCAGTTCTTC	CASSQGVPGSSSYNEQFF	TRBV3-1/TRBV3-2	TRBJ2-1	NA	NA
TGCAGCGCGAACACCGGGACAGGGAGCGAAAAACTGTTTTTT	CSANTGTGSEKLFF	TRBV29-1	TRBJ1-4	few	TRBD1
TGTGCCACCAGCAGAGAGACAGTAAGCTCCTACGAGCAGTACTTC	CATSRETVSSYEQYF	TRBV15	TRBJ2-7	NA	NA
TGTGCCAGCAGCCCCGGGACAGGGGGCACTGAAGCTTTCTTT	CASSPGTGGTEAFF	TRBV7-6	TRBJ1-1	NA	TRBD1
TGTGCCAGCAGCTTACAAAGGGGTCGAAATCAGCCCCAGCATTTT	CASSLQRGRNQPQHF	TRBV7-2	TRBJ1-5	NA	NA
TGTGCCAGCGGGCAAAACTCTGGAAACACCATATATTTT	CASGQNSGNTIYF	TRBV27	TRBJ1-3	NA	NA
TGCAGCGCGGTGACAGGGGTCGATACGCAGTATTTT	CSAVTGVDTQYF	TRBV29-1	TRBJ2-3	NA	TRBD1
TGCAGCGTGGCCGGCGGGGGAGGCCACACCGGGGAGCTGTTTTTT	CSVAGGGGHTGELFF	TRBV29-1	TRBJ2-2	NA	TRBD2
TGTGCCAGTGGGGGAGACAGGGGGCAGGACACTGAAGCTTTCTTT	CASGGDRGQDTEAFF	TRBV2	TRBJ1-1	NA	TRBD1
TGTGCCAGCAGGGACGACAGGGAATCCAATTCACCCCTCCACTTT	CASRDDRESNSPLHF	TRBV7-9	TRBJ1-6	NA	TRBD1
TGTGCCATCAGTGACTTAGGGGCAGGGGGAGTCCCTGGCTACACCTTC	CAISDLGAGGVPGYTF	TRBV10-3	TRBJ1-2	NA	TRBD1
TGCAGCGTGGCGACAGGGGTTGTTGGCTCTGAAGCTTTCTTT	CSVATGVVGSEAFF	TRBV29-1	TRBJ1-1	NA	TRBD1
TGTGCCTGGGTTAGACAGGGGGAACCCTACGAGCAGTACTTC	CAWVRQGEPYEQYF	TRBV30	TRBJ2-7	NA	TRBD1